This record concerns one TCR beta chain sequence. Its antigen is undetermined. This CDR3 is 15 amino acids long. The V gene's germline CDR1 is SGHDT and CDR2 YYEEEE. This sample stems from a study of T cells expressing NK-cell markers. Study as a whole: Eight donors were sequenced, seven testing HCMV-seropositive and one testing seronegative. Study-wide findings and caveats: Several of the donors carried dominant NKG2C+ clonotypes that took up about 1.0-7.5% of their CD8+ T cells.

Each CDR3 protein gets one entry in TCRdb, which reprocessed the 5' RACE reads and gives no DNA. The repertoire table contains just under 150,000 distinct CDR3 sequences. The sequenced sample was blood T cells: a sorted CD56 or NKG2C T cell subset, CD4+ or CD8+ T cells, or bulk PBMC T cells (not recorded which). The V call is TRBV5-6, the J call TRBJ2-1. The clonotype originates from a man aged 18 to 29 in good health. The CDR3 spells CASSLPRSSYNEQFF.